These T cell receptor beta chains were read from a single sample in a study of blood T cell repertoires in COVID-19. Only in-frame clones appear in the TCRdb table, and some are missing; sequencing was by immunoSEQ multiplex PCR. Here the sample spans about 310,000 clones, under 90% being singletons. The sequenced sample consisted of PBMCs or T cells enriched from blood (not recorded which). These receptor sequences come from a woman aged 25 to 39 who had recovered from COVID-19. CDR3s include the opening cysteine and the closing phenylalanine or tryptophan. A D gene is named only where the DNA matches it firmly. Part of the rows lack a size; the others show once, few, many or a class for expanded clones.

TRBD1	TRBV18	NA	TRBJ2-1	TGTGCCAGCTCATCACAGGGGGTGATGGATGAGCAGTTCTTC	CASSSQGVMDEQFF
NA	TRBV6-5	NA	TRBJ1-5	TGTGCCAGCAGCTTAAGGAGGAATCAGCCCCAGCATTTT	CASSLRRNQPQHF
NA	TRBV3-1/TRBV3-2	NA	TRBJ2-1	TGTGCCAGCAGCCAAGAAGGCGGGCGACCTCGTGAGCAGTTCTTC	CASSQEGGRPREQFF
TRBD1	TRBV27	NA	TRBJ2-2	TGTGCCAGCAGCGCCTCCAGAATATTGGACAGGCTTACGAACACCGGGGAGCTGTTTTTT	CASSASRILDRLTNTGELFF
NA	TRBV5-5	NA	TRBJ2-5	TGTGCCAGCAGCCTTGGACAGAGAGAGACCCAGTACTTC	CASSLGQRETQYF
NA	TRBV6-5	NA	TRBJ1-1	TGTGCCAGCAGAGCCCCAGGGTACACTGAAGCTTTCTTT	CASRAPGYTEAFF
NA	TRBV19	NA	TRBJ2-5	TGTGCCAGTAGTATGGAGGAGGGCATACGGGAGACCCAGTACTTC	CASSMEEGIRETQYF
NA	TRBV9	NA	TRBJ1-6	TGTGCCAGCAGCGCAAATGCTGGCAGGGATTTGAACTCACCCCTCCACTTT	CASSANAGRDLNSPLHF
TRBD2	TRBV7-2	NA	TRBJ2-1	TGTGCCAGCACCAGGACTAGCGGGAGCCTAAATGAGCAGTTCTTC	CASTRTSGSLNEQFF
NA	TRBV14	NA	TRBJ2-3	TGTGCCAGCAGCCTCCAACCGGGTCTGGCAGATACGCAGTATTTT	CASSLQPGLADTQYF
NA	TRBV24-1	NA	TRBJ2-3	TGTGCCACCAGTGATCCCGACAGGACAAACACAGATACGCAGTATTTT	CATSDPDRTNTDTQYF
NA	TRBV4-1	NA	TRBJ2-1	TGCGCCAGCAGCCAAGAGCTGACAGAATTCAATGAGCAGTTCTTC	CASSQELTEFNEQFF
NA	TRBV6-1	NA	TRBJ2-7	TGTGCCAGCAGTGAGGCTTATACCTACGAGCAGTACTTC	CASSEAYTYEQYF
TRBD1	TRBV5-1	few	TRBJ1-5	TGCGCCAGCAGCTCCGGACAGGGGGCAGATAGCCAGCCCCAGCATTTT	CASSSGQGADSQPQHF
TRBD2	TRBV9	NA	TRBJ2-1	TGTGCCAGCAGTCTGACTAGCGGGAGGGTAAATGAGCAGTTCTTC	CASSLTSGRVNEQFF
NA	TRBV6-5	NA	TRBJ2-7	TGTGCCAGCAGCATCCAGGGTCCCCCTTCCTACGAGCAGTACTTC	CASSIQGPPSYEQYF
NA	TRBV10-1	NA	TRBJ2-7	TGCGCCAGCAGTGAGAGTGGGGGCGGCTTCGAGCAGTACTTC	CASSESGGGFEQYF
TRBD2	TRBV11-2	NA	TRBJ2-1	TGTGCCAGCAGCCCCAGGACTAGCGGTCCATACAATGAGCAGTTCTTC	CASSPRTSGPYNEQFF
TRBD2	TRBV29-1	once	TRBJ2-7	TGCAGCGTCAAGGGAGTCGAGCGGGACGTCTACGAGCAGTACTTC	CSVKGVERDVYEQYF
NA	TRBV7-9	NA	TRBJ2-7	TGTGCCAGCAGCTCGATTAGGGGCTCCTACGAGCAGTACTTC	CASSSIRGSYEQYF
NA	TRBV13	once	TRBJ2-7	TGTGCCAGCAGCCTTTCAACTACAGGCAGAGTTACCTACGAGCAGTACTTC	CASSLSTTGRVTYEQYF
TRBD1	TRBV7-2	NA	TRBJ1-2	TGTGCCAGCAGCCAAGAGGGACAGGGGACGGTGGACTATGGCTACACCTTC	CASSQEGQGTVDYGYTF
TRBD2	TRBV7-7	NA	TRBJ2-1	TGTGCTAGCAGCTTAGATAGCGGGAGGGCCAAATACAATGAGCAGTTCTTC	CASSLDSGRAKYNEQFF
NA	TRBV12-5	NA	TRBJ1-1	TGTGCTAGTGGTCTATACACCGGGACACCAAACACTGAAGCTTTCTTT	CASGLYTGTPNTEAFF
TRBD1	TRBV3-1/TRBV3-2	NA	TRBJ1-4	TGTGCCAGCAGCCAAGCAGGGGGCGAGGAAAAACTGTTTTTT	CASSQAGGEEKLFF
NA	TRBV6-5	NA	TRBJ1-1	TGTGCCAGCGTAACGGGACATCCGAACACTGAAGCTTTCTTT	CASVTGHPNTEAFF
NA	TRBV11-2	NA	TRBJ1-5	TGTGCCAGCAGCTCCCGGGACTCTCAGCCCCAGCATTTT	CASSSRDSQPQHF
NA	TRBV6-1	NA	TRBJ1-6	TGTGCCAGCAGTGACGGTGGGCTTGGGAATTCACCCCTCCACTTT	CASSDGGLGNSPLHF
NA	TRBV29-1	NA	TRBJ2-1	TGCAGCGTTGAGGGACTTCTCAATGAGCAGTTCTTC	CSVEGLLNEQFF
NA	TRBV14	NA	TRBJ2-1	TGTGCCAGCAGCCAAGAGCTTAAGGGAGGGGGGAGATTTTACAATGAGCAGTTCTTC	CASSQELKGGGRFYNEQFF
NA	TRBV12-1	NA	TRBJ1-2	TGTGCCAGCAGCTTAACCGGGACAGGTAACTATGGCTACACCTTC	CASSLTGTGNYGYTF
TRBD2	TRBV28	NA	TRBJ2-7	TGTGCCAGCAGTCCCCCGGGGCTAGCGGGAATCTACGAGCAGTACTTC	CASSPPGLAGIYEQYF
NA	TRBV9	few	TRBJ1-2	TGTGCCAGCAGCGTAGAAGGGGCGGTCTATGGCTACACCTTC	CASSVEGAVYGYTF
TRBD2	TRBV27	few	TRBJ2-7	TGTGCCAGCAGTTTTGGTAGCGGGAGCTCCTACGAGCAGTACTTC	CASSFGSGSSYEQYF
TRBD1	TRBV23-1	NA	TRBJ1-4	TGCGCCAGCAGTCAAGGACCCAGGGGGAGCAATGAAAAACTGTTTTTT	CASSQGPRGSNEKLFF
TRBD2	TRBV7-2	once	TRBJ2-1	TGTGCCAGCAGCTTGGGGCGGGAGGGCCTCAGTGGGCAGTTCTTC	CASSLGREGLSGQFF
TRBD2	TRBV12-5	NA	TRBJ2-1	TGTGCTAGTGGTTTCACCCTGGGACTAGCGGAGTTCTTC	CASGFTLGLAEFF